This TCR beta chain came from a study of beta chain features in type 1 diabetes. Whole-study findings and limits: Possibly, sequencing cDNA over-represented cells that had high TCR expression levels. Type 1 diabetes patients showed a moderate but significant shortening of TCRB CDR3s in all four CD4+ subsets.

A few counts support this clone. Its antigen is unidentified. Staining for CD45RO/CCR7/CD25/CD127/CD95/CD27 allowed sorting of CD4+ naive, central memory, regulatory and stem cell-like memory cells. The V and J ends lost 4 bases and 2 bases respectively, with 15 bases between them. CDR3 length: 15 amino acids. Germline lookup yields CDR1 MGHRA and CDR2 YSYEKL. Investigators reverse transcribed all isolated RNA, so they sequenced expressed TCRB transcripts. TCRdb keeps only in-frame clones here, not all; method: immunoSEQ multiplex PCR. Of around 130,000 clones detected, 9% appear once; the ten largest clones hold around 0.79%.

The sequence came from a young man with type 1 diabetes. V gene TRBV4-1 combines with J gene TRBJ2-7; possible D gene TRBD1, 6 bases. Sequencing input: central memory CD4+ T cells from blood. The CDR3, as DNA: TGCGCCAGCAGCCGGAGTATGGCAGGGGCCTACGAGCAGTACTTC. It yields the protein CASSRSMAGAYEQYF.